Each of the 3 T cell receptor beta chains below was sequenced from the same sample in a study of early T cells in non-severe SARS-CoV-2 infection. TCRdb reanalysed the 5' RACE reads using MiXCR and keeps one entry per CDR3 protein. The table records tens of thousands of distinct CDR3 sequences, about 9.1% of them present only once. The sequenced material came from whole blood. The receptors stem from an adult who was a healthcare worker with PCR-confirmed SARS-CoV-2 infection or an uninfected control (not recorded which).

This clonotype was detected ten times or more. The chain combines TRBV7-2 with TRBJ1-5; D uncertain. This CDR3 contains 14 residues. Trimming took off 2 bases at V and 2 bases at J, with 7 bases between the two ends. Germline CDR1 SGHTA, CDR2 FQGNSA. This chain's CDR3 is CASSLFTGNQPQHF. In DNA, the CDR3 is TGTGCCAGCAGCTTATTTACTGGCAATCAGCCCCAGCATTTT.

This clonotype appeared many times. The V gene is TRBV27, the J gene TRBJ1-6; D remains unclear. Trimming took off 0 bases at V and 2 bases at J, with 11 bases between the two ends. CDR1 and CDR2 (germline): MNHEY, SMNVEV (reference sequence). The CDR3 consists of 17 residues. The CDR3 here is CASSLSLGNAYNSPLHF. Written as DNA, the CDR3 is TGTGCCAGCAGTTTATCGTTGGGGAATGCCTATAATTCACCCCTCCACTTT.

Many counts were recorded for this clonotype. The chain has TRBV11-2 and TRBJ2-5; D may be TRBD1 or TRBD2 (5 bases each). Germline V lookup: CDR1 SGHAT, CDR2 FQNNGV. V was shortened by 4 bases and J by 2 bases, with 26 bases between the two germline ends. The CDR3 extends over 19 amino acids. CDR3 nucleotide sequence: TGTGCCAGCAGCTCCAGGGCGTCTAGCAGAACGTACCGACAAGAGACCCAGTACTTC. It yields the protein CASSSRASSRTYRQETQYF.